A selection of T cell receptor beta chains follows, all from one sample in a study of T-cell memory formation after mild COVID-19. One entry per CDR3 protein results from TCRdb running MiXCR on the 5' RACE reads. Among 250,000 to 300,000 distinct CDR3 sequences listed, about a sixth were seen once. Material: PBMCs or a T cell subset sorted from them (not recorded which). The receptors shown here come from a man aged 18 to 29 who had mild COVID-19 (a few samples of this study predate the infection). Cell type and time point are not known. Each CDR3 is given with its conserved first and last residue. Each record gives: clone size, V gene, J gene, D gene, CDR3 DNA, CDR3 protein. The D gene is left open where the match is weak. Clone size, where shown, is once, few, many, or a class for clones that have expanded.

>few|TRBV29-1|TRBJ2-1|TRBD1
TGCAGCGTGAACAGGGGGTTTGGTTACAATGAGCAGTTCTTC
CSVNRGFGYNEQFF
>few|TRBV6-5|TRBJ1-2|TRBD1
TGTGCCAGCAGTCCCCGGGACAGGGGGCTTCATCGAGGCTACACCTTC
CASSPRDRGLHRGYTF
>-|TRBV7-6|TRBJ2-7|-
TGTGCCAGCAGCTTAGCCGCCGGGGCTAACTTCTACGAGCAGTACTTC
CASSLAAGANFYEQYF
>-|TRBV4-2|TRBJ2-3|-
TGTGCCAGCAGCCCGACCGAACTCACAGATACGCAGTATTTT
CASSPTELTDTQYF
>-|TRBV20-1|TRBJ1-3|-
TGCAGTGCCCCCGGGGATGGAAACACCATATATTTT
CSAPGDGNTIYF
>-|TRBV7-2|TRBJ2-7|TRBD2
TGTGCCAGCCAGCCCCCCACCGGGGGGGGCTACGAGCAGTACTTC
CASQPPTGGGYEQYF
>few|TRBV4-1|TRBJ2-4|TRBD1
TGCGCCAGCAGCCGAGTGCCGGGGACAGGGGGGAACATTCAGTACTTC
CASSRVPGTGGNIQYF
>few|TRBV27|TRBJ1-2|TRBD1
TGTGCCAGCAGTTTTCAGTCTGGACAGGATGGCTACACCTTC
CASSFQSGQDGYTF
>-|TRBV5-4|TRBJ2-3|-
TGTGCCAGCAGCTTGGTCTTACCCCCCTATACGCAGTATTTT
CASSLVLPPYTQYF
>few|TRBV7-6|TRBJ2-3|-
TGTGCCAGCAGCCCCGGAGGGGGGGGACACACAGATACGCAGTATTTT
CASSPGGGGHTDTQYF
>few|TRBV5-1|TRBJ2-1|-
TGCGCCAGCAGCCCCCTTGAAAGGGGCTACAATGAGCAGTTCTTC
CASSPLERGYNEQFF
>-|TRBV10-3|TRBJ2-5|-
TGTGCCACCGAAGACCCGTCTAGACAGGAGACCCAGTACTTC
CATEDPSRQETQYF
>-|TRBV10-2|TRBJ2-2|TRBD1
TGCGCCAGCAGTGTAAACAGGGGAGACACCGGGGAGCTGTTTTTT
CASSVNRGDTGELFF
>many|TRBV7-9|TRBJ2-7|-
TGTGCCAGCAGCCTGGGGACACTGGCCTACGAGCAGTACTTC
CASSLGTLAYEQYF
>-|TRBV7-2|TRBJ2-5|-
TGTGCCAGCAGCCCGCTCCAGACCCCGTACTTC
CASSPLQTPYF
>-|TRBV10-3|TRBJ2-7|TRBD1
TGTGCCATCAGTGAGTCGACGGGACAGACTGTGGGGGAGCAGTACTTC
CAISESTGQTVGEQYF
>-|TRBV18|TRBJ1-4|-
TGTGCCAGCTCACCGTCGGCTGGGGCTGAAAAACTGTTTTTT
CASSPSAGAEKLFF
>few|TRBV6-1|TRBJ1-1|-
TGTGCCAGCAGTGAAAGGACTGAAGCTTTCTTT
CASSERTEAFF